This T cell receptor (beta chain) comes out of a study of beta chain features in type 1 diabetes. Broader study findings: PCR might favor shorter templates, but any such skew would affect patients and controls equally. Sampled from patients, naive, central memory and Treg TCRB repertoires appeared more similar than those sampled from healthy donors. No resolution was reached here on whether HLA type influences TCRB rearrangement. Among all four CD4+ subsets, Type 1 diabetes patients had TCRB CDR3s that were moderately but significantly shorter.

Concerning this clone: Its antigen is undetermined.

Expressed TCRB transcripts were sequenced because the isolated RNA had all been reverse transcribed beforehand. Naive, central memory and regulatory T cell samples came to a mean of around 3.3 million reads. The method was immunoSEQ multiplex PCR; TCRdb's version includes in-frame clones alone and lacks a portion of them. Among hundreds of thousands of clones listed, about an eighth were seen once. V lost 0 bases and J lost 13, with 7 bases in between. CDR3 length equals 11 residues. Germline CDR1 GTSNPN, CDR2 SVGIG (reference sequence). The TCR sequence derives from a man aged 18 to 29 with type 1 diabetes. Input material: naive CD4+ T cells from blood. J is TRBJ1-6 and V is TRBV30; D is ambiguous. CDR3 amino acids: CAWSVLGPLHF. CDR3 sequence (DNA): TGTGCCTGGAGTGTACTAGGGCCCCTCCACTTT.